Here is one T cell receptor (beta chain) with its context. The V end was cut by 7 bases, the J end by 1 base, with 12 bases between. The germline gives CDR1 MNHEY, CDR2 SVGAGI. The CDR3 loop spans 14 amino acids. Method: immunoSEQ multiplex PCR; TCRdb's copy keeps in-frame clones and lacks some. The sample consists of around 210,000 clones, approximately 94% of them appearing once. These data belong to a study of T cell responses to AZD1222 COVID-19 vaccine. The chain employs TRBV6-5 and TRBJ2-3; D is possibly TRBD1 or TRBD2 (5 bases each). The sequencing here drew on peripheral blood, taken 28 days after the second dose of the MenACWY control vaccine. This sequence was found in an adult who received the MenACWY meningococcal vaccine as a control. The CDR3 DNA is TGTGCCAGCACCAATTTGGGGGGCACAGATACGCAGTATTTT. Protein sequence: CASTNLGGTDTQYF.